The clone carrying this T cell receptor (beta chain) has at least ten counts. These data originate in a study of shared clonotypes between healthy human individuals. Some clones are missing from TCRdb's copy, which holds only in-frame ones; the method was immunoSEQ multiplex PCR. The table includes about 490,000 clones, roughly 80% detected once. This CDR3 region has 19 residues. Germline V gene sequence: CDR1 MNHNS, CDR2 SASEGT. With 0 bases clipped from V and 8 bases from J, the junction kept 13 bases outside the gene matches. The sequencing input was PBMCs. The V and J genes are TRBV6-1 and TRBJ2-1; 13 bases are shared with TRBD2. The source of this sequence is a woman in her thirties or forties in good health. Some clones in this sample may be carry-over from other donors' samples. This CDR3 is CASSEARPRGLAGRYEQFF. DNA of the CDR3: TGTGCCAGCAGTGAAGCCCGGCCTAGGGGACTAGCGGGAAGATATGAGCAGTTCTTC.